Presented here are 24 T cell receptor beta chains from one specimen sequenced in a study of blood T cell repertoires in COVID-19. Profiled with immunoSEQ multiplex PCR; TCRdb holds only in-frame clones, not every one. The table lists 30,000 to 40,000 clones, approximately 85% of them singletons. Sequencing was carried out using peripheral blood. The origin of the receptors is a man aged 55 to 70 with active or convalescent COVID-19.

V and J are TRBV5-1 and TRBJ1-3; 8 bases agree with TRBD1. Trimming removed 4 bases from V and 0 bases from J; junction bases left unmatched: 9. CDR1 and CDR2 (germline): SGHRS, YFSETQ. The CDR3 consists of 17 residues. The CDR3 reads CASSLGQGAGSGNTIYF. The CDR3 region has the DNA TGCGCCAGCAGCCTCGGACAGGGCGCCGGCTCTGGAAACACCATATATTTT.

This sequence joins TRBV4-3 and TRBJ2-1; 8 bases agree with TRBD2. With V trimmed by 1 base and J by 7 bases, 6 bases remained unmatched. The CDR3 totals 15 residues. The germline V gene encodes CDR1 LGHNA and CDR2 YSLEER. In DNA, the CDR3 is TGCGCCAGCAGCCAAGGTCAGCGGGAGTTAAATGAGCAGTTCTTC. Amino acid sequence: CASSQGQRELNEQFF.

This clone turned up a few times. The V gene is TRBV12-5, the J gene TRBJ2-7; D might be TRBD2 (6 bases). The CDR3 is 14 residues long. V shed 4 bases and J shed 2 bases, with 12 bases lying between them. The germline V gene has CDR1 LGHNT and CDR2 FRNRAP. The DNA of the CDR3 is TGTGCTAGTGGTTCAAGGGGACTTACCTACGAGCAGTACGTC. This sequence encodes CASGSRGLTYEQYV.

This chain links TRBV4-2 with TRBJ1-2, with D perhaps matching TRBD1 (5 bases). Trimming took off 4 bases at V and 4 bases at J, with 19 bases between the two ends. The CDR3 is 16 residues long. Germline V gene sequence: CDR1 LGHNA, CDR2 YNFKEQ. This CDR3 reads CASSPTRGDGTYGYTF. The CDR3 DNA reads as TGTGCCAGCAGCCCGACTAGAGGGGATGGGACCTATGGCTACACCTTC.

The chain employs TRBV5-4 and TRBJ2-5; 7 nucleotides agree with TRBD2. Germline lookup yields CDR1 SGHNT and CDR2 YYREEE (reference sequence). J gave up 2 bases and V 4 bases, and 8 bases lay outside the gene matches. This CDR3 region has 15 residues. The CDR3 region has the DNA TGTGCCAGCAGCAGGGAGGGCAACCGACAAGAGACCCAGTACTTC. Translation: CASSREGNRQETQYF.

The chain carries TRBV7-2 and TRBJ2-3, with 7 bases identical to TRBD2. Per the germline V gene, CDR1 is SGHTA and CDR2 is FQGNSA. The CDR3 spans 16 residues. V gave up 1 base and J gave up 6 bases; unmatched junction bases: 10. The CDR3 loop reads CASSLVGGRSPDTQYF. The CDR3 region has the DNA TGTGCCAGCAGCTTAGTTGGCGGGAGATCCCCCGATACGCAGTATTTT.

This clone was recorded a few times. The chain combines TRBV4-2 with TRBJ1-2; no reliable D call. The CDR3 sequence is 15 residues long. Trimming took 0 bases from V and 2 from J, leaving 10 bases between them. Per germline, CDR1 LGHNA and CDR2 YNFKEQ. CDR3 DNA: TGTGCCAGCAGCCAAGACAGAAATTCAAACTATGGCTACACCTTC. Protein product: CASSQDRNSNYGYTF.

Only one count was recorded for this clone. The chain is built from TRBV5-6 and TRBJ2-5, with D hard to call. The V and J ends lost 3 bases and 0 bases respectively, with 12 bases between them. This CDR3 contains 15 residues. CDR1 is SGHDT and CDR2 is YYEEEE in the germline V gene. The CDR3 sequence: CASSSPQEYQETQYF. In nucleotides, the CDR3 is TGTGCCAGCAGCTCGCCCCAGGAATACCAAGAGACCCAGTACTTC.

The rearrangement uses TRBV29-1 and TRBJ1-4, with D tentatively TRBD1 (5 bases). The germline CDR1 and CDR2 sequences are SQVTM and ANQGSEA. The CDR3 sequence is 13 residues long. Trimming pared 5 bases from V and 0 bases from J, leaving 7 bases between. CDR3 in DNA: TGCAGCGTTTGGACACCAACTAATGAAAAACTGTTTTTT. Translation gives CSVWTPTNEKLFF.

V is TRBV11-3 and J is TRBJ2-7; TRBD2 might be the D (6 bases). This CDR3 is 14 amino acids long. V lost 5 bases to trimming and J lost 3 bases, with 14 bases between them. Germline values: CDR1 SGHNT, CDR2 YENEEA. The CDR3 DNA reads TGTGCCAGCAGCCCCCCGGACTACGACTACGAGCAGTACGTC. Translating gives CASSPPDYDYEQYV.

J is TRBJ1-1 and V is TRBV6-5; D is uncertain. The CDR3 extends over 12 amino acids. Germline V gene data show CDR1 as MNHEY and CDR2 as SVGAGI. The V end lost 2 bases, the J end lost 5 bases, and 6 bases lay between the germline ends. The CDR3 bases are TGTGCCAGCAGTTACGGCGGAACTGAAGCTTTCTTT. Protein product: CASSYGGTEAFF.

J is TRBJ1-2 and V is TRBV3-1 (or the pseudogene TRBV3-2); D is perhaps TRBD1 (5 bases). Germline CDR1 LGHDT, CDR2 YNNKEL (reference sequence). V lost 3 bases and J lost 6, with 11 bases in between. This CDR3 has 13 residues. CDR3 nucleotides: TGTGCCAGCAGCCACATGAAAGGGGATGGCTACACCTTC. Protein product: CASSHMKGDGYTF.

This clone was seen only once. This chain uses TRBV5-1 with TRBJ2-5; 10 positions agree with TRBD2. Germline V lookup: CDR1 SGHRS, CDR2 YFSETQ. The CDR3 has 16 amino acids. The junction had 13 bases not matched to a gene; V was cut back by 4 bases and J by 7 bases. CDR3 in amino acids: CASSIGLAVTEGTQYF. The CDR3 DNA is TGCGCCAGCAGCATAGGACTAGCGGTTACGGAGGGGACCCAGTACTTC.

The rearrangement joins TRBV28 to TRBJ2-7; D not certain. This CDR3 has 12 residues. Per germline, CDR1 MDHEN and CDR2 SYDVKM. The germline V and J ends were trimmed by 3 bases and 4 bases, with 7 bases remaining between them. In DNA, the CDR3 is TGTGCCAGCAGTTTGAATAGATACGAGCAGTACGTC. Residues: CASSLNRYEQYV.

The chain combines TRBV12-3 or TRBV12-4 with TRBJ2-1; a weak D match, TRBD1 (6 bases). With 4 bases removed from V and 6 bases from J, the gap between germline ends came to 10 bases. This CDR3 spans 13 amino acids. The CDR3 DNA follows: TGTGCCAGCAGTTGGGGACATGTCAATGAGCAGTTCTTC. Translation: CASSWGHVNEQFF.

The chain uses TRBV11-2 and TRBJ2-5, with 9 positions matching TRBD1. V shed 1 base, J shed 5 bases, and the junction held 5 bases outside the gene matches. The CDR3 contains 15 residues. CDR1 SGHAT and CDR2 FQNNGV come from the germline V gene. CDR3 protein: CASSLGGGQGETQYF. The CDR3 region has the DNA TGTGCCAGCAGCTTAGGGGGGGGACAGGGTGAGACCCAGTACTTC.

This clone was seen once. V and J are TRBV6-2 or TRBV6-3 and TRBJ2-4, with a possible D match to TRBD1 (7 bases). Between the trimmed V and J ends, which lost 0 bases and 1 base, there was a span of 16 bases. The germline V gene has CDR1 MNHEY and CDR2 SVGEGT. The CDR3 sequence is 18 residues long. The CDR3 nucleotides read TGTGCCAGCAGTTACTCCCGTGACAGGGACTTCGCCAAAAACATTCAGTACTTC. This gives the protein CASSYSRDRDFAKNIQYF.

This clone was counted a single time. This chain uses TRBV28 with TRBJ2-7, with 9 bases that match TRBD1. J gave up 4 bases and V 5 bases, and 6 bases lay outside the gene matches. This CDR3 comprises 14 residues. Looked up from germline, CDR1 is MDHEN and CDR2 is SYDVKM. The CDR3 region has the DNA TGTGCCAGCAGTCCATCACAGGGGGCTTACGAGCAGTACGTC. Amino acids: CASSPSQGAYEQYV.

The chain carries TRBV30 and TRBJ1-3, with D unresolved. Trimming took 2 bases from V and 0 from J, leaving 14 bases between them. Germline CDR1 GTSNPN, CDR2 SVGIG (reference sequence). There are 16 residues in the CDR3. The CDR3 bases are TGTGCCTGGAGTTCCCTTCAGACAAGCTCTGGAAACACCATATATTTT. It yields the protein CAWSSLQTSSGNTIYF.

V gene TRBV7-2 combines with J gene TRBJ1-6; 7 positions agree with TRBD1. V shed 5 bases, J shed 7 bases, and the junction held 5 bases outside the gene matches. The CDR3 is 14 amino acids. CDR1 and CDR2 from the germline V gene are SGHTA and FQGNSA. CDR3 residues: CASSLRDRNSPLHF. The CDR3 nucleotides are TGTGCCAGCAGCCTCCGGGACAGAAATTCACCCCTCCACTTT.

This clone was counted a few times. This rearrangement joins TRBV2 to TRBJ1-2, with D unclear. This CDR3 contains 12 residues. Germline assignment: CDR1 SNHLY and CDR2 FYNNEI. The V end was cut by 2 bases, the J end by 6 bases, with 7 bases between. DNA for the CDR3: TGTGCCAGCAGTGAATCTGGCAATGGCTACACCTTC. Protein sequence: CASSESGNGYTF.

The rearrangement joins TRBV21-1 to TRBJ2-7; whether TRBD1, the table's D call, matches the DNA was not checked. TRBV21-1 is a listed pseudogene. The length of the CDR3 is 19 residues. CDR3 coding DNA: TGTGCCAGCAGCAAATACCCAAATCCGATCCGGGACAGAACCTACGAGCAGTACGTC. Translated, it gives CASSKYPNPIRDRTYEQYV.

The chain recombines TRBV13 with TRBJ1-4; 7 nucleotides agree with TRBD1. In germline, CDR1 is PRHDT, CDR2 FYEKMQ (reference sequence). Germline trimming cut 0 bases from V and 3 bases from J; bases unmatched to any gene: 13. This CDR3 region has 19 residues. The CDR3 loop is CASSLGRDSATEANEKLFF. As DNA, the CDR3 is TGTGCCAGCAGCTTAGGCCGGGACAGTGCAACTGAGGCTAATGAAAAACTGTTTTTT.

The chain is built from TRBV19 and TRBJ2-1, with 11 bases lining up with TRBD2. The CDR3 is 14 amino acids. Trimming at V came to 5 bases and at J to 10 bases, leaving 7 bases not matched to a gene. Looked up from germline, CDR1 is LNHDA and CDR2 is SQIVND (reference sequence). In nucleotides, the CDR3 is TGTGCCAGTAGTCCCGGGACTAGCGGTTCCGAGCAGTTCTTC. As protein: CASSPGTSGSEQFF.